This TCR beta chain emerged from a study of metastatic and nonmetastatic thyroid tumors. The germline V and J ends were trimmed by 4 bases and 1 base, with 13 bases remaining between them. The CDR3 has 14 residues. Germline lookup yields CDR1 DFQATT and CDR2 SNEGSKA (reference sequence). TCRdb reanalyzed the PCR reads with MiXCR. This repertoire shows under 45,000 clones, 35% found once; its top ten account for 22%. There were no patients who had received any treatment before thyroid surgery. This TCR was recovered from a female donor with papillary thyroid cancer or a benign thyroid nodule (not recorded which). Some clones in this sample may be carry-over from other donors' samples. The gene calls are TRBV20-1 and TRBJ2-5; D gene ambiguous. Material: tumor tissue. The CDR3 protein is CSAIASTIQETQYF. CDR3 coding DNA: TGCAGTGCTATTGCCTCGACCATCCAAGAGACCCAGTACTTC.